A selection of T cell receptor beta chains follows, all from one sample in a study of T cells of healthy individuals. One entry per CDR3 protein results from TCRdb running MiXCR on the 5' RACE reads. The profile covers 50,000 to 55,000 distinct CDR3 sequences, with about 15% appearing a single time and roughly 15% taken by the ten largest. These receptors all come from a human donor in good health. Each CDR3 is given with its conserved first and last residue. The order of the fields is clone size, J gene, V gene, D gene, CDR3 DNA, CDR3 protein. D genes are given only for firm matches. Not all rows give a size; the values are once, few, many and, for expanded clones, a class.

>many|TRBJ1-2|TRBV20-1|TRBD1
TGCAGTGCTAGAGGGGACAGGGGAGGGGGCAACTATGGCTACACCTTC
CSARGDRGGGNYGYTF
>many|TRBJ2-5|TRBV7-2|.
TGTGCCAGCAGCTTACCCGTACAGACCCAGTACTTC
CASSLPVQTQYF
>medium-sized|TRBJ1-2|TRBV20-1|.
TGCAGTGCTAGACTTCAAGGGGGGGCTGGAAATTATGGCTACACCTTC
CSARLQGGAGNYGYTF
>few|TRBJ1-4|TRBV5-1|TRBD1
TGCGCCAGCAGCTTGGCAGGGGGCGGAGAGGAAAAACTGTTTTTT
CASSLAGGGEEKLFF
>.|TRBJ1-1|TRBV5-1|TRBD1
TGCGCCAGCACCATTGGACAGGGGTACGCTGAAGCTTTCTTT
CASTIGQGYAEAFF
>many|TRBJ2-1|TRBV20-1|.
TGCAGTGCTAGAGATAGTAAGGTGGGCTCCTACAATGAGCAGTTCTTC
CSARDSKVGSYNEQFF
>many|TRBJ2-5|TRBV29-1|.
TGCAGCGTTGATCCTAGCTCGGGAGAGACCCAGTACTTC
CSVDPSSGETQYF
>.|TRBJ1-1|TRBV5-1|.
TGCGCCAGCAGCTTGTCGTTGGGGGCCGCAAACACTGAAGCTTTCTTT
CASSLSLGAANTEAFF
>many|TRBJ1-1|TRBV11-2|.
TGTGCCAGCAGCTTAGCAGACACGGGTACTTTCTTT
CASSLADTGTFF
>.|TRBJ1-1|TRBV2|.
TGTGCCAGCAGGGTCGGCCCGAACACTGAAGCTTTCTTT
CASRVGPNTEAFF
>few|TRBJ2-3|TRBV12-3/TRBV12-4|TRBD2
TGTGCCAGCAGTTCGACTAGCGGGAGAAGTACGCAGTATTTT
CASSSTSGRSTQYF
>few|TRBJ1-2|TRBV20-1|TRBD1
TGCAGTGCTCCAGGGGGGGGCTATGGCTACACCTTC
CSAPGGGYGYTF
>few|TRBJ2-3|TRBV24-1|.
TGTGCCACCAGTGATTTGAGTGGAAGCACAGATACGCAGTATTTT
CATSDLSGSTDTQYF
>.|TRBJ2-3|TRBV20-1|TRBD2
TGCAGTGCTAGTACCCGGGCGGGAGAGAGACCAGATACGCAGTATTTT
CSASTRAGERPDTQYF
>.|TRBJ2-2|TRBV24-1|.
TGTGCCACCAGTGATCGGGACCGCAATGGGACCGGGGAGCTGTTTTTT
CATSDRDRNGTGELFF
>few|TRBJ1-2|TRBV5-1|.
.
CASSFGTGSDWGYNF
>many|TRBJ2-7|TRBV29-1|.
TGCAGCGCCGGGACCAAACTCTACGAGCAGTACTTC
CSAGTKLYEQYF
>many|TRBJ1-4|TRBV4-1|.
TGCGCCAGCAGCCAAGGTCAGAGTGAAAAACTGTTTTTT
CASSQGQSEKLFF
>few|TRBJ2-3|TRBV24-1|TRBD1
TGTGCCACCAGTGATTTGAGCGGACAGGGGGCGAACCGCACAGATACGCAGTATTTT
CATSDLSGQGANRTDTQYF
>few|TRBJ1-1|TRBV6-1|.
TGTGCCAGCAGTTCCGTGAGGAACACTGAAGCTTTCTTT
CASSSVRNTEAFF
>few|TRBJ2-7|TRBV5-1|TRBD1
TGCGCCAGCGGGTCCGGACAGGGGTCCTACGAGCAGTACTTC
CASGSGQGSYEQYF
>few|TRBJ2-3|TRBV19|TRBD1
TGTGCCAGTAAAAGAAACCGAAACAGGGGGGAAGATACGCAGTATTTT
CASKRNRNRGEDTQYF
>many|TRBJ2-2|TRBV19|.
TGTGCCACCGGACAATTCACCGGGGAGCTGTTTTTT
CATGQFTGELFF
>.|TRBJ2-1|TRBV15|TRBD2
TGTGCCACGGACCGCGGGGGAAGCTCCTACAATGAGCAGTTCTTC
CATDRGGSSYNEQFF
>few|TRBJ1-3|TRBV7-2|.
TGTGCCAGCAGCATAACAGGGTACGGAAACACCATATATTTT
CASSITGYGNTIYF
>.|TRBJ2-3|TRBV24-1|.
TGTGCCACCAGTGACCCCGGGACTCCAGATACGCAGTATTTT
CATSDPGTPDTQYF
>many|TRBJ2-2|TRBV3-1|TRBD2
TGTGCCAGCAGCCCACGCTCGATGCTAGCGGGAGGGACCGGGGAGCTGTTTTTT
CASSPRSMLAGGTGELFF
>many|TRBJ1-4|TRBV3-1|.
TGTGCCAGCAGCCGACTTAATGAAAAACTGTTTTTT
CASSRLNEKLFF
>many|TRBJ2-7|TRBV7-2|TRBD2
TGTGCCAGCAGCCTCCTCCCCTCTAGCGGGAGCTCCTACGAGCAGTACTTC
CASSLLPSSGSSYEQYF
>.|TRBJ2-3|TRBV20-1|.
TGCAGTGCTAGAGCACGAGCGGGCCTAGGCACAGATACGCAGTATTTT
CSARARAGLGTDTQYF
>many|TRBJ1-6|TRBV5-5|TRBD1
TGTGCCAGCAGCTCGAGGGGGACAGGGTACTCACCCCTCCACTTT
CASSSRGTGYSPLHF
>.|TRBJ1-5|TRBV5-6|.
TGTGCCAGCAGCTTGCGAGGGACTGCTCAGCCCCAGCATTTT
CASSLRGTAQPQHF
>.|TRBJ2-7|TRBV5-1|TRBD1
TGCGCCAGCAGCTTGGATGTAGGGGGCGTTTACGAGCAGTACTTC
CASSLDVGGVYEQYF
>many|TRBJ2-7|TRBV6-6|.
TGTGCCAGCAGTGTGCCCGGGACATCTAGCTACGAGCAGTACTTC
CASSVPGTSSYEQYF
>once|TRBJ2-2|TRBV20-1|TRBD2
TGCAGTGCTCCGGATGGACTAGCGGGAGTGACCGGGGAGCTGTTTTTT
CSAPDGLAGVTGELFF
>.|TRBJ2-4|TRBV7-2|.
TGTGCCAGCAGCTTAGTGGCCGGGGGCGCGAACATTCAGTACTTC
CASSLVAGGANIQYF
>few|TRBJ1-1|TRBV6-7|TRBD1
TGTGCCAGCCAAATTGCTAGACAGGGGACGAACACTGAAGCTTTCTTT
CASQIARQGTNTEAFF
>many|TRBJ1-2|TRBV14|.
TGTGCCAGCAGCCAAGTTAGAGACTGGCTCTATGGCTACACCTTC
CASSQVRDWLYGYTF
>.|TRBJ2-7|TRBV5-4|.
TGTGCCAGCAGCTTGGCTGAGGGAGCCTACGAGCAGTACTTC
CASSLAEGAYEQYF
>few|TRBJ2-5|TRBV2|.
TGTGCCAGCAGTGCGGACAGAGCACAAGAGACCCAGTACTTC
CASSADRAQETQYF
>once|TRBJ2-1|TRBV5-1|.
TGCGCCAGCAGCATGATTCACAATGAGCAGTTCTTC
CASSMIHNEQFF
>many|TRBJ1-2|TRBV10-1|.
TGCGCCAGCAGTGCTCCTAACTATGGCTACACCTTC
CASSAPNYGYTF
>.|TRBJ1-6|TRBV6-1|.
TGTGCCAGCAGGGACATGAATAATTCACCCCTCCACTTT
CASRDMNNSPLHF
>few|TRBJ2-4|TRBV6-6|TRBD1
TGTGCCAGCAGTTACAGGAGACAGGGTGCGGAAAACATTCAGTACTTC
CASSYRRQGAENIQYF
>few|TRBJ2-5|TRBV5-6|TRBD2
TGTGCCAGCAGCTTGGTTCGACTAGCGGGCGGAGAGACCCAGTACTTC
CASSLVRLAGGETQYF